This T cell receptor beta chain was sequenced during a study of early T cells in non-severe SARS-CoV-2 infection. Overall study context: Bulk RNA taken from unsorted whole blood was sequenced, leaving chains unpaired. Points from the study as a whole: Sequences matched to VDJdb favored anti-spike CD8 responses, while private and CD4 specificities were missed.

Ten or more counts support this clonotype. Antigen specificity is unknown. Germline loops: CDR1 SGHVS, CDR2 FQNEAQ. The V segment lost 0 bases and the J segment 9 bases; nucleotides outside the gene matches: 5. The CDR3 runs 13 residues. Tagging with unique molecular identifiers was applied to individual cDNA molecules. TCRdb reprocessed the 5' RACE reads with MiXCR, giving one entry per CDR3 protein. The sample contains some 25,000 distinct CDR3 sequences, approximately 4% of which appear only once. Sequenced material: whole blood. The TCR comes from an adult who was a healthcare worker with PCR-confirmed SARS-CoV-2 infection or an uninfected control (not recorded which). The chain joins TRBV7-8 to TRBJ2-7; 7 bases are a match to TRBD2. CDR3 nucleotides: TGTGCCAGCAGCTTAGCGGGGGAGGGGCTGCAGTACTTC. Protein sequence: CASSLAGEGLQYF.